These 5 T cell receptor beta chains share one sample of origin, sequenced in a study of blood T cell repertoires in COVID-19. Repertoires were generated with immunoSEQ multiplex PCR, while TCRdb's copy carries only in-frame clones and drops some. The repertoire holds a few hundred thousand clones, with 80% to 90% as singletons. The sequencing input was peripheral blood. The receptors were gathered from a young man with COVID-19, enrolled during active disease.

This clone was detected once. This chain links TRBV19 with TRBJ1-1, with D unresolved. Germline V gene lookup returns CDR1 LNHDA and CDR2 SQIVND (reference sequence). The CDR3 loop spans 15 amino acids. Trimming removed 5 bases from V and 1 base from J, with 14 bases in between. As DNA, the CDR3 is TGTGCCAGTAGTGACCCCGTCGGGAGGAACACTGAAGCTTTCTTT. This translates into CASSDPVGRNTEAFF.

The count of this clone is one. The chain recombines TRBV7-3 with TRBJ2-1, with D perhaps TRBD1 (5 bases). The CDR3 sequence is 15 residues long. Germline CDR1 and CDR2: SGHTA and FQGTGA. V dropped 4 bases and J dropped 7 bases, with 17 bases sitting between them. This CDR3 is CASSSQDPRVNEQFF. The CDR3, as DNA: TGTGCCAGCAGCTCCCAGGACCCCAGGGTTAATGAGCAGTTCTTC.

This CDR3 is CASSRTGGINTGELFF. The CDR3 coding sequence is TGTGCCAGTAGCCGGACAGGGGGGATTAACACCGGGGAGCTGTTTTTT. The J gene is TRBJ2-2, the V gene TRBV19, with 10 bases that match TRBD1. This CDR3 is 16 amino acids long. The J segment lost 2 bases and the V segment lost 6 bases, leaving 6 bases of the junction unmatched. Germline CDR1 is LNHDA and CDR2 is SQIVND (reference sequence).

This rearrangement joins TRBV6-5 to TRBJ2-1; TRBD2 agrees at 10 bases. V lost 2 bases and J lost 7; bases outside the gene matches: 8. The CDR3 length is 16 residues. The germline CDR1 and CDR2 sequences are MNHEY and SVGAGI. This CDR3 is CASSYSRASGGNEQFF. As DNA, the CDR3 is TGTGCCAGCAGTTACAGTCGGGCTAGCGGGGGAAATGAGCAGTTCTTC.

The CDR3 sequence: CASSFYQGAEAFF. The CDR3 DNA follows: TGTGCCAGCAGCTTTTACCAGGGCGCTGAAGCTTTCTTT. This sequence joins TRBV5-6 and TRBJ1-1, with D possibly matching TRBD1 (5 bases). Germline V lookup: CDR1 SGHDT, CDR2 YYEEEE. Trimming pared 2 bases from V and 6 bases from J, leaving 11 bases between. The CDR3 extends over 13 amino acids.